This T cell receptor beta chain was profiled in a study of blood T cells in healthy people across ages (dated by TCRdb to between 2014 and 2016). For context, the study as a whole: In model experiments, roughly one uniquely barcoded TCR beta cDNA molecule per two T cells was captured by template switching. Donors of different ages were randomly distributed across sequencing lanes to avoid experimental bias. For two donors (one aged 18 to 29 and one aged 80 or older), the study analyzed two additional independent replicas of 1 million unique cDNA reads from the same blood draw. The study measured age-related changes in TCR beta repertoire diversity using deep sequencing normalized with unique cDNA molecular identifiers. Four age groups were formed from the donors: young (average 16 years), middle-aged (just under 40), aged (roughly 56) and long-lived (roughly 88). General findings and caveats noted by the study authors: Estimates of total diversity based on one million sequenced T cells were regarded as lower bounds and as underestimates. The CMV infection status of donors was not known, potentially confounding age-related changes in expanded clonotypes. Compared with the aged group, more naive CD4+ T cells, fewer expanded clones and increased TCR diversity were shown by the long-lived group, suggesting age selection. There was a strong correlation between observed TCR beta diversity and the percentage of naive T cells measured by flow cytometry. Since profiling was done on bulk unsorted PBMCs, naive and antigen-experienced compartments could not be conclusively compared. Observed TCR beta diversity per million T cells fell roughly linearly with age, and a significant reduction was already apparent by age roughly 40.

This clonotype was recorded many times. No cognate antigen has been identified for it. No much larger clone is present one base from it, and per-base qualities are unavailable. Preparation of the library involved 5' RACE. Sequenced using an Illumina HiSeq 2500. A second PCR of about 6 to 11 cycles was performed with a sample-barcoded 5' primer and a J-beta primer mix. Each TCR beta cDNA molecule received a unique molecular identifier from a template-switch 5' adaptor carrying 12 random nucleotides. Each sample yielded at least 3 million CDR3-containing paired-end reads. First-strand cDNA synthesis was performed from all RNA using the Mint cDNA synthesis kit, with priming by a TRBC-specific oligonucleotide. Following uracil-DNA glycosylase treatment, all cDNA underwent a first 18-cycle PCR with the universal primers M1SS and BC2_uni_R. Turning to the authors' computational methods: For normalization, 1 million high-quality reads were randomly selected from each sample, with every read carrying a distinct molecular identifier. Reads sharing molecular identifiers were discarded rather than binned into consensus sequences. MiTCR, run with a Q25 quality threshold and the strictest error-elimination algorithm, handled CDR3 identification, clonotype clustering and error correction. A nonparametric unseen species model with Euler transformation was used to estimate a lower bound on total TCR beta diversity. Starting from the raw public reads, TCRdb applied fastp trimming at Q25, assembled clones with MiXCR and retained in-frame beta chains. Identical CDR3 protein sequences are pooled into one entry, listed with their most common genes and DNA. The V and J calls here are based on TCRdb, not the publication. The sample table contains hundreds of thousands of distinct CDR3 sequences; only one count was recorded for 58% of them. The ten largest clones represent roughly 20% of the sample.

V drops 4 bases and J drops 2 bases, leaving 15 bases in between. Its CDR3 holds 17 amino acids, cysteine through phenylalanine. Only the CDR3 region is kept as DNA, spanning 51 bases read in frame from base 1. CDR1 and CDR2, per the germline V gene, are MNHNS and SASEGT. Systemically healthy Caucasian individuals from Russia, 39 in total and aged roughly 6 to 95 years, were included as donors. Each donor gave 8 to 10 milliliters of peripheral blood, collected into EDTA-treated Vacutainer tubes. Ficoll-Paque density-gradient centrifugation was used to isolate PBMCs, with at least 7 million per sample. Trizol reagent was used to extract total RNA from the PBMCs, yielding at least 5.5 micrograms per sample. The percentages of naive CD45RAhigh/CD27high T cells were determined by flow cytometry on a PBMC aliquot from every donor.

Sequenced sample: blood. Recombination joined TRBV6-1 with TRBJ1-6; the best D guess is TRBD1, with 5 bases matching. This receptor was identified in a man aged 25-45 years in good health. In nucleotide form, the sequence is TGTGCCAGCAGTGGAGGGGCTCTCGGAGCCTATAATTCACCCCTCCACTTT. It translates as CASSGGALGAYNSPLHF.